The rows below give T cell receptor beta chains drawn from one sample of a study of blood T cell repertoires in COVID-19. Profiled with immunoSEQ multiplex PCR; TCRdb holds only in-frame clones, not every one. The table lists about 390,000 clones, about 90% of them singletons, with 2.3% in the top ten. The sequenced material came from peripheral blood. Every receptor here comes from an older woman with COVID-19, enrolled during active disease. Both conserved end residues are part of each CDR3. Each record gives: V gene, clone size, J gene, D gene, CDR3 DNA, CDR3 protein. A D gene is named only where the DNA matches it firmly. Size is stated for part of the rows, as once, few or many counts, or as a class when the clone is expanded.

V: TRBV14
size: .
J: TRBJ1-1
D: .
DNA: TGTGCCAGCAGCCCCAACAGGGTGGAAGCTTTCTTT
CDR3: CASSPNRVEAFF

V: TRBV5-1
size: .
J: TRBJ2-5
D: .
DNA: TGCGCCAGCAGCTCTGGGGTGGGGAGCCAAGAGACCCAGTACTTC
CDR3: CASSSGVGSQETQYF

V: TRBV6-1
size: .
J: TRBJ1-2
D: .
DNA: TGTGCCAGCAGTGAAGCGCGGAGTGGCTACACCTTC
CDR3: CASSEARSGYTF

V: TRBV7-2
size: .
J: TRBJ1-5
D: .
DNA: TGTGCCAGCAGCCCCCCTGGGGTACAGGGTTATCAGCCCCAGCATTTT
CDR3: CASSPPGVQGYQPQHF

V: TRBV6-5
size: .
J: TRBJ2-7
D: TRBD1
DNA: TGTGCCAGCAGTTCCCCGACAGGGAGCGTCCACGAGCAGTACTTC
CDR3: CASSSPTGSVHEQYF

V: TRBV7-8
size: .
J: TRBJ1-4
D: TRBD1
DNA: TGTGCCAGCAGCCCGTGGACAGGGGGCGTTGAAAAACTGTTTTTT
CDR3: CASSPWTGGVEKLFF

V: TRBV5-1
size: .
J: TRBJ2-5
D: .
DNA: TGCGCCAGCAGCTTTTCCGACAGGTCAGAGACCCAGTACTTC
CDR3: CASSFSDRSETQYF

V: TRBV11-2
size: .
J: TRBJ2-3
D: .
DNA: TGTGCCAGCAGCTTCCTCAGGGGTAGCACAGATACGCAGTATTTT
CDR3: CASSFLRGSTDTQYF

V: TRBV5-1
size: .
J: TRBJ2-5
D: TRBD2
DNA: TGCGCCAGCAGCCAAACTAGCGGGGGCCGGTACTTC
CDR3: CASSQTSGGRYF

V: TRBV7-3
size: .
J: TRBJ1-1
D: .
DNA: TGTGCCAGCAGCGTCGGCCCAGGGGTGGATGAAGCTTTCTTT
CDR3: CASSVGPGVDEAFF

V: TRBV7-6
size: .
J: TRBJ2-2
D: .
DNA: TGTGCCAGCAGCAAAGCAACAGAAACCGGGGAGCTGTTTTTT
CDR3: CASSKATETGELFF

V: TRBV19
size: .
J: TRBJ1-5
D: .
DNA: TGTGCCAGTAGTACCAGGGGCAGGGGCAATCAGCCCCAGCATTTT
CDR3: CASSTRGRGNQPQHF

V: TRBV27
size: .
J: TRBJ1-6
D: TRBD1
DNA: TGTGCCAGCAGTACAACCAATATGGGACAGAATTCACCCCTCCACTTT
CDR3: CASSTTNMGQNSPLHF

V: TRBV7-3
size: .
J: TRBJ2-6
D: .
DNA: TGTGCCAGCAGCTTAACCTTGGGGGGAAGCTCTGGGGCCAACGTCCTGACTTTC
CDR3: CASSLTLGGSSGANVLTF

V: TRBV7-9
size: .
J: TRBJ1-3
D: .
DNA: TGTGCCAGCAGCGCGGCGGGAGGAAACACCATATATTTT
CDR3: CASSAAGGNTIYF

V: TRBV28
size: .
J: TRBJ1-1
D: .
DNA: TGTGCCAGCAGTTATCTTAGCGGGAACACTGAAGCTTTCTTT
CDR3: CASSYLSGNTEAFF

V: TRBV19
size: .
J: TRBJ1-5
D: .
DNA: TGTGCCAGTAGTCCCCAGGAAGGACAGCCTTATAGCAATCAGCCCCAGCATTTT
CDR3: CASSPQEGQPYSNQPQHF

V: TRBV15
size: .
J: TRBJ2-3
D: .
DNA: TGTGCCACCACCCTTACAGCTTCTAGCACAGATACGCAGTATTTT
CDR3: CATTLTASSTDTQYF

V: TRBV6-1
size: .
J: TRBJ2-7
D: .
DNA: TGTGCCAGCAGTGAACAGGGGGGCTACGAGCAGTACTTC
CDR3: CASSEQGGYEQYF

V: TRBV10-3
size: .
J: TRBJ1-2
D: TRBD1
DNA: TGTGCCATCAGCGCCGGGACAGGGCATGGCTACACCTTC
CDR3: CAISAGTGHGYTF

V: TRBV7-9
size: once
J: TRBJ1-2
D: TRBD1
DNA: TGTGCCAGCAGCTTAGCTGGGGGGACAGGGGGCTATGGCTACACCTTC
CDR3: CASSLAGGTGGYGYTF

V: TRBV5-6
size: .
J: TRBJ2-3
D: TRBD1
DNA: TGTGCCAGCAGTTTATCGGACAGGGGGACAGATACGCAGTATTTT
CDR3: CASSLSDRGTDTQYF

V: TRBV6-5
size: .
J: TRBJ2-1
D: .
DNA: TGTGCCAGCAGTTACGGAGTTGCGGGATATGAGCAGTTCTTC
CDR3: CASSYGVAGYEQFF

V: TRBV6-5
size: .
J: TRBJ1-4
D: .
DNA: TGTGCCAGCAGTAGATCCAGGCTAGGCGGGGAAAAACTGTTTTTT
CDR3: CASSRSRLGGEKLFF

V: TRBV19
size: .
J: TRBJ2-7
D: TRBD1
DNA: TGTGCCAGTAGTATTGGACAGGGGGTCAACTACGAGCAGTACTTC
CDR3: CASSIGQGVNYEQYF

V: TRBV5-1
size: .
J: TRBJ2-1
D: TRBD2
DNA: TGCGCCAGCGGCGCGGGGGTGGTTAATGAGCAGTTCTTC
CDR3: CASGAGVVNEQFF

V: TRBV27
size: few
J: TRBJ2-7
D: .
DNA: TGTGCCAGCAGTCCACAGGAAGGGGTCTACGAGCAGTACTTC
CDR3: CASSPQEGVYEQYF

V: TRBV6-5
size: .
J: TRBJ1-2
D: TRBD1
DNA: TGTGCCAGCAGTCGGCCGGGACAGTCGGGCGGCTACACCTTC
CDR3: CASSRPGQSGGYTF

V: TRBV20-1
size: .
J: TRBJ2-7
D: TRBD2
DNA: TGCGGAAGACTAGCGGTCTACGAGCAGTACTTC
CDR3: CGRLAVYEQYF

V: TRBV9
size: .
J: TRBJ1-6
D: .
DNA: TGTGCCAGCAGCGATCGGTCGAGCTCCTATAATTCACCCCTCCACTTT
CDR3: CASSDRSSSYNSPLHF

V: TRBV5-6
size: .
J: TRBJ1-4
D: TRBD1
DNA: TGTGCCAGCAGCTTAAGTGCAGGGGGGCTTGCTAATGAAAAACTGTTTTTT
CDR3: CASSLSAGGLANEKLFF

V: TRBV19
size: .
J: TRBJ2-3
D: TRBD2
DNA: TGTGCCAGTAGTATGGGGACTAGCGGGGGCCACACAGATACGCAGTATTTT
CDR3: CASSMGTSGGHTDTQYF

V: TRBV7-9
size: .
J: TRBJ1-2
D: .
DNA: TGTGCCAGTGGTAATGGCGCGGCGGATGGCTACACCTTC
CDR3: CASGNGAADGYTF

V: TRBV18
size: .
J: TRBJ1-5
D: .
DNA: TGTGCCAGCTCACCCTCTGACAGGAATCAGCCCCAGCATTTT
CDR3: CASSPSDRNQPQHF

V: TRBV11-2
size: .
J: TRBJ1-2
D: .
DNA: TGTGCCAGCAGCTTAGACCCAAATGGCTACACCTTC
CDR3: CASSLDPNGYTF

V: TRBV28
size: .
J: TRBJ1-2
D: TRBD1
DNA: TGTGCCAGCTCGCGAGTTACACAGGGGGCGCGGGTCTATGGCTACACCTTC
CDR3: CASSRVTQGARVYGYTF

V: TRBV12-3/TRBV12-4
size: .
J: TRBJ1-2
D: TRBD1
DNA: TGTGCCAGCAGTCCCCGGGACAGCTATGGCTACACCTTC
CDR3: CASSPRDSYGYTF

V: TRBV28
size: .
J: TRBJ2-7
D: .
DNA: TGTGCCAGCAGTTTGGGGGGTTTAGCCTACGAGCAGTACTTC
CDR3: CASSLGGLAYEQYF

V: TRBV5-1
size: .
J: TRBJ1-1
D: .
DNA: TGCGCCAGCAGCTCGACAGCAGCTGAAGCTTTCTTT
CDR3: CASSSTAAEAFF

V: TRBV28
size: .
J: TRBJ1-4
D: .
DNA: TGTGCCAGCAGTTTGTCAGGGTCTAATGAAAAACTGTTTTTT
CDR3: CASSLSGSNEKLFF

V: TRBV10-3
size: .
J: TRBJ1-5
D: .
DNA: TGTGCCATCAGCGACAGGAATCAGCCCCAGCATTTT
CDR3: CAISDRNQPQHF

V: TRBV18
size: .
J: TRBJ1-3
D: .
DNA: TGTGCCAGCTCACCGCCAGGGTTCTCTGGAAACACCATATATTTT
CDR3: CASSPPGFSGNTIYF

V: TRBV4-2
size: .
J: TRBJ1-4
D: .
DNA: TGTGCCAGCCAACGGGGTGAAAAACTGTTTTTT
CDR3: CASQRGEKLFF

V: TRBV29-1
size: .
J: TRBJ2-1
D: TRBD1
DNA: TGCAGCGTGGTCCAGGGGGTGCCATACAATGAGCAGTTCTTC
CDR3: CSVVQGVPYNEQFF

V: TRBV12-3/TRBV12-4
size: .
J: TRBJ2-5
D: .
DNA: TGTGCCAGCAGTTTGGGGCAGCAAGAGACCCAGTACTTC
CDR3: CASSLGQQETQYF

V: TRBV28
size: .
J: TRBJ1-2
D: TRBD1
DNA: TGTGCCAGCAGCCTCCAGGGGGCTAGGGGCTATGGCTACACCTTC
CDR3: CASSLQGARGYGYTF

V: TRBV5-1
size: .
J: TRBJ2-2
D: TRBD1
DNA: TGCGCCAGCAGCTCCTGGGGGCAGGGGGCGAACACCGGGGAGCTGTTTTTT
CDR3: CASSSWGQGANTGELFF

V: TRBV29-1
size: once
J: TRBJ1-4
D: TRBD1
DNA: TGCAGCGTCTACGGACAGGAGAATGAAAAACTGTTTTTT
CDR3: CSVYGQENEKLFF

V: TRBV18
size: .
J: TRBJ1-2
D: TRBD1
DNA: TGTGCCAGCTCACCGGGACAGGACTATGGCTACACCTTC
CDR3: CASSPGQDYGYTF

V: TRBV10-3
size: .
J: TRBJ2-7
D: .
DNA: TGTGCCATCAGAGGACAGACCTCCTACGAGCAGTACTTC
CDR3: CAIRGQTSYEQYF

V: TRBV7-6
size: few
J: TRBJ2-2
D: .
DNA: TGTGCCAGCAGCATCAGACAACCTTACCAGACCGGGGAGCTGTTTTTT
CDR3: CASSIRQPYQTGELFF

V: TRBV6-5
size: .
J: TRBJ2-7
D: .
DNA: TGTGCCAGCAGCCCAAAGGCGGGTACCTACGAGCAGTACTTC
CDR3: CASSPKAGTYEQYF

V: TRBV5-1
size: .
J: TRBJ1-1
D: TRBD1
DNA: TGCGCCAGCAGCGCAGACAGGGACACTGAAGCTTTCTTT
CDR3: CASSADRDTEAFF